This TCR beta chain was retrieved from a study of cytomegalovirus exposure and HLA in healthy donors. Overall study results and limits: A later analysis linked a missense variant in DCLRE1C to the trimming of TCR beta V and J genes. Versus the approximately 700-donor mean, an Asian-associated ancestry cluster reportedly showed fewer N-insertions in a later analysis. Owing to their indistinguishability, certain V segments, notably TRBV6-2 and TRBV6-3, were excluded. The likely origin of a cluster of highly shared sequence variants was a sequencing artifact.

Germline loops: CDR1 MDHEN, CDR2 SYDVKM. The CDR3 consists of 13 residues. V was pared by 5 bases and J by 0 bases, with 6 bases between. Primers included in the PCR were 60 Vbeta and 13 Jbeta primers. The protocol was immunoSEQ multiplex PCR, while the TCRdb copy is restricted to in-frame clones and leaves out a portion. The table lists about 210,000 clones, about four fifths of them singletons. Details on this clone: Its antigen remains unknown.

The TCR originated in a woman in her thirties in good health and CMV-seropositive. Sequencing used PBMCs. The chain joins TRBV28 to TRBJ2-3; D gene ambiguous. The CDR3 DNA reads TGTGCCAGCAGTGTCGCGAGCACAGATACGCAGTATTTT. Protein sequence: CASSVASTDTQYF.